The 10 T cell receptor beta chains below come from one sample, sequenced in a study of blood T cell repertoires in COVID-19. Clones were read by immunoSEQ multiplex PCR, and TCRdb kept only the in-frame ones, dropping some. The sample holds hundreds of thousands of clones, approximately 88% seen once. Sequencing was done on a sample of peripheral blood. The receptors were sampled from a woman in her twenties or thirties with COVID-19, enrolled during active disease.

The J gene is TRBJ1-6, the V gene TRBV7-9; 7 positions match TRBD1. V trimming: 6 bases; J trimming: 6 bases; junction bases outside the gene matches: 5. This CDR3 is 14 amino acids long. In germline, CDR1 is SEHNR, CDR2 FQNEAQ (reference sequence). CDR3 nucleotide sequence: TGTGCCAGCAGTCACTGGGACAGTAATTCACCCCTCCACTTT. Protein: CASSHWDSNSPLHF.

The chain joins TRBV11-2 to TRBJ1-2; 12 bases line up with TRBD1. Unmatched junction bases numbered 7, after V lost 1 base and J lost 7 bases. The CDR3 consists of 16 residues. Germline V CDR1 and CDR2: SGHAT, FQNNGV. CDR3 nucleotide sequence: TGTGCCAGCAGCTTAGGCCCGGGACAGGGGGCGCGTGGCTACACCTTC. Its translation: CASSLGPGQGARGYTF.

The CDR3 region has the DNA TGTGCCAGTAGCCAGGGGAGAGGTGGAGTGAGAACCGGGGAGCTGTTTTTT. This gives the protein CASSQGRGGVRTGELFF. This rearrangement joins TRBV19 to TRBJ2-2; tentatively, D is TRBD1 (6 bases). Trimming took 6 bases from V and 5 from J, leaving 22 bases between them. Germline V gene lookup returns CDR1 LNHDA and CDR2 SQIVND (reference sequence). This CDR3 contains 17 residues.

The rearrangement uses TRBV27 and TRBJ2-7; 7 bases fit TRBD1. The ends lost 4 bases at V and 6 bases at J; junction bases unmatched: 12. Germline V gene data show CDR1 as MNHEY and CDR2 as SMNVEV (reference sequence). The CDR3 has 15 amino acids. CDR3 region: CASSSTGAVRSEQYF. The CDR3 DNA reads as TGTGCCAGCAGTTCAACAGGGGCGGTCCGGTCCGAGCAGTACTTC.

J is TRBJ2-5 and V is TRBV9; TRBD1 is a possible D gene (5 bases). Trimming cost V 0 bases and J 1 base, with 13 bases left between them. The length of the CDR3 is 16 residues. The germline V gene has CDR1 SGDLS and CDR2 YYNGEE. The CDR3 sequence: CASSVGVGQFQETQYF. The CDR3 DNA reads TGTGCCAGCAGCGTAGGGGTGGGGCAGTTCCAAGAGACCCAGTACTTC.

V and J are TRBV5-1 and TRBJ1-2, with D possibly TRBD1 on 6 matching bases. This CDR3 region has 16 residues. Germline assignment: CDR1 SGHRS and CDR2 YFSETQ. With 3 bases removed from V and 6 bases from J, the gap between germline ends came to 21 bases. CDR3 sequence reads: CASSSRVLAGANGYTF. The CDR3 nucleotides are TGCGCCAGCAGCTCCCGAGTATTGGCGGGGGCCAATGGCTACACCTTC.

The CDR3 nucleotides read TGTGCCAGCAGTCGCGATCGCACAGATACGCAGTATTTT. This sequence encodes CASSRDRTDTQYF. V usage is TRBV12-3 or TRBV12-4 and J usage is TRBJ2-3; the D is unclear. V gave up 5 bases and J gave up 1 base, with 7 bases separating them. The CDR3 has 13 amino acids.

This chain links TRBV24-1 with TRBJ2-3; no reliable D call. In germline, CDR1 is KGHDR, CDR2 SFDVKD. Trimming took off 5 bases at V and 0 bases at J, with 20 bases between the two ends. This CDR3 comprises 18 residues. DNA of the CDR3: TGTGCCACCAGTGGTTTTAGACTTCCTTCTTCTAGCACAGATACGCAGTATTTT. Protein sequence: CATSGFRLPSSSTDTQYF.

The rearrangement links TRBV11-2 to TRBJ2-2, with D possibly matching TRBD2 (5 bases). Trimming cost V 2 bases and J 1 base, with 14 bases left between them. The germline CDR1 and CDR2 sequences are SGHAT and FQNNGV. The CDR3 has 17 residues. As DNA, the CDR3 is TGTGCCAGCAGCTTAAATCGGCCAGGACTGAACACCGGGGAGCTGTTTTTT. Translated: CASSLNRPGLNTGELFF. Full variable domain (missing parts from reference TRBV11-2 and TRBJ2-2): EAGVAQSPRYKIIEKRQSVAFWCNPISGHATLYWYQQILGQGPKLLIQFQNNGVVDDSQLPKDRFSAERLKGVDSTLKIQPAKLEDSAVYLCASSLNRPGLNTGELFFGEGSRLTVL.

This clone was recorded once. The chain recombines TRBV7-2 with TRBJ1-6; TRBD1 might be the D (5 bases). The CDR3 is 14 amino acids. The germline V gene has CDR1 SGHTA and CDR2 FQGNSA. V lost 6 bases, J lost 7 bases, and 13 bases lay in between. DNA for the CDR3: TGTGCCAGCAGTTCAGACAGTTCCAATTCACCCCTCCACTTT. This encodes CASSSDSSNSPLHF.